Listed here are 11 T cell receptor beta chains from one sample, sequenced in a study of cytomegalovirus exposure and HLA in healthy donors. The PCR had 60 Vbeta and 13 Jbeta primers. TCRdb's copy holds only in-frame clones and misses some; the assay was immunoSEQ multiplex PCR. The sample lists about 140,000 clones; 75% to 80% were seen once. The material sequenced was PBMCs. These receptor sequences come from a woman between 25 and 40 years old in good health and CMV-seronegative.

V and J are TRBV10-3 and TRBJ2-1; 11 bases are shared with TRBD2. The CDR3 is 20 residues long. The V gene's germline CDR1 is ENHRY and CDR2 SYGVKD. Losses at the gene ends were 0 bases for V and 0 bases for J; bases not matched to a gene: 10. CDR3 protein: CAISESDTSGGRRSYNEQFF. The CDR3 coding sequence is TGTGCCATCAGTGAGTCGGACACTAGCGGGGGCCGACGCTCCTACAATGAGCAGTTCTTC.

The chain combines TRBV6-5 with TRBJ1-5, with TRBD1 as a possible D gene (6 bases). V was shortened by 2 bases and J by 9 bases, with 14 bases between the two germline ends. Per germline, CDR1 MNHEY and CDR2 SVGAGI. This CDR3 region has 14 residues. The CDR3 region is CASSYKEGVRPQHF. DNA of the CDR3: TGTGCCAGCAGTTACAAAGAGGGGGTACGGCCCCAGCATTTT.

In regard to this clone: The missing conserved phenylalanine or tryptophan at the end of this CDR3 makes a read error likely. The chain couples TRBV6-5 to TRBJ1-1; 7 bases map to TRBD1. This CDR3 spans 15 amino acids. J lost 3 bases, V lost 4 bases, and 8 bases had no gene match. Germline V CDR1 and CDR2: MNHEY, SVGAGI. The CDR3 nucleotides are TGTGCCAGCAGTTCTTTACAGGGGTGGGACACTGAAGCTTTCTCT. Translating gives CASSSLQGWDTEAFS.

This chain connects TRBV18 to TRBJ1-6; 8 bases are shared with TRBD1. Germline CDR1 is KGHSH and CDR2 is LQKENI. This CDR3 comprises 16 residues. Trimming cost V 0 bases and J 7 bases; bases outside gene matches: 5. The CDR3 nucleotides are TGTGCCAGCTCACCACCGTACAGGGGGGAAAATTCACCCCTCCACTTT. Residues: CASSPPYRGENSPLHF.

This clone came up once. This chain connects TRBV7-9 to TRBJ2-7; D is unresolved. Germline assignment: CDR1 SEHNR and CDR2 FQNEAQ (reference sequence). The CDR3 extends over 12 amino acids. Trimming took 2 bases from V and 5 from J, leaving 7 bases between them. In DNA form, the CDR3 reads TGTGCCAGCAGCTTATCCGCGCACGAGCAGTACTTC. Amino acids: CASSLSAHEQYF.

The rearrangement joins TRBV27 to TRBJ2-1; D is uncertain. The CDR3 is 13 residues long. V shed 1 base and J shed 7 bases, with 8 bases lying between them. Germline-derived CDR1 and CDR2 are MNHEY and SMNVEV (reference sequence). CDR3 sequence reads: CASSLFPLNEQFF. Here the CDR3 DNA reads TGTGCCAGCAGTTTATTTCCTTTGAATGAGCAGTTCTTC.

The V call is TRBV2, the J call TRBJ1-5; 7 nucleotides align to TRBD1. V shed 5 bases and J 5 bases; nucleotides not matched to a gene: 18. Germline lookup yields CDR1 SNHLY and CDR2 FYNNEI. This CDR3 has 18 residues. CDR3 loop: CASSRQGGSLGGHQPQHF. The CDR3 DNA reads as TGTGCCAGCAGTCGACAGGGTGGTAGCCTGGGAGGCCATCAGCCCCAGCATTTT.

The CDR3 DNA follows: TGCGCCAGCAGTCTAAGCGGGGTGACCGGGGAGCTGTTTTTT. Protein sequence: CASSLSGVTGELFF. This chain connects TRBV5-1 to TRBJ2-2; the match to TRBD2 covers 7 bases. From germline, CDR1 is SGHRS and CDR2 YFSETQ. The CDR3 is 14 residues long. The V segment lost 5 bases and the J segment 5 bases; nucleotides outside the gene matches: 6.

The rearrangement joins TRBV11-2 to TRBJ1-2; the D gene is possibly TRBD1 (5 bases). This CDR3 is 12 amino acids long. Trimming removed 5 bases at V and 8 bases at J, with 12 bases between. From germline, CDR1 is SGHAT and CDR2 FQNNGV. Here the CDR3 reads CASSQSWGGYTF. The DNA of the CDR3 is TGTGCCAGCAGCCAAAGTTGGGGCGGCTACACCTTC.

This chain joins TRBV27 and TRBJ1-4; a weak D match, TRBD1 (5 bases). Trimming took 10 bases from V and 8 from J, leaving 14 bases between them. CDR1 MNHEY and CDR2 SMNVEV come from the germline V gene (reference sequence). The length of the CDR3 is 12 residues. DNA of the CDR3: TGTGCCACCTCAAGCGGGGGGGAAAAACTGTTTTTT. Protein product: CATSSGGEKLFF.

The chain employs TRBV7-3 and TRBJ2-3; perhaps TRBD2 as D (5 bases). This CDR3 region has 13 residues. CDR1 and CDR2 from the germline V gene are SGHTA and FQGTGA. The V end was cut by 5 bases, the J end by 4 bases, with 10 bases between. The CDR3 protein is CASSPRGADTQYF. DNA of the CDR3: TGTGCCAGCAGCCCCCGGGGAGCAGATACGCAGTATTTT. The entire variable domain, with the rest obtained from reference TRBV7-3 and TRBJ2-3, is as follows: GAGVSQTPSNKVTEKGKYVELRCDPISGHTALYWYRQSLGQGPEFLIYFQGTGAADDSGLPNDRFFAVRPEGSVSTLKIQRTERGDSAVYLCASSPRGADTQYFGPGTRLTVL.